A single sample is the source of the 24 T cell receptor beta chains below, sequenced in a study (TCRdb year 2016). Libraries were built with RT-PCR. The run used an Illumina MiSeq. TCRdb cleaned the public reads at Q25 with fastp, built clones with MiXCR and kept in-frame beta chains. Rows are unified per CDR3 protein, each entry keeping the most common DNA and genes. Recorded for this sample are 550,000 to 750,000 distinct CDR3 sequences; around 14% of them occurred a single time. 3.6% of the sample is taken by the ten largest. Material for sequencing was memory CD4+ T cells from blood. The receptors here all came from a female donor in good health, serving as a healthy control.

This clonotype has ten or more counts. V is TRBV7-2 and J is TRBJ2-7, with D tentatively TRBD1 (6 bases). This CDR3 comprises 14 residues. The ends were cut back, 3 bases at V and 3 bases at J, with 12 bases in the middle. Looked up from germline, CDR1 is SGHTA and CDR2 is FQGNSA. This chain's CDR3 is CASSFQGGDYEQYF. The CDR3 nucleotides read TGTGCCAGCAGCTTCCAAGGGGGAGACTACGAGCAGTACTTC.

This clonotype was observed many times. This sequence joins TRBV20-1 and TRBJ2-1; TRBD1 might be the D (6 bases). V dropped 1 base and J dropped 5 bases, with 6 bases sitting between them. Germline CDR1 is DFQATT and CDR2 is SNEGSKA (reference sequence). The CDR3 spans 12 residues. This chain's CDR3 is CSARGTDNEQFF. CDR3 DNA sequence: TGCAGTGCTAGAGGGACAGACAATGAGCAGTTCTTC.

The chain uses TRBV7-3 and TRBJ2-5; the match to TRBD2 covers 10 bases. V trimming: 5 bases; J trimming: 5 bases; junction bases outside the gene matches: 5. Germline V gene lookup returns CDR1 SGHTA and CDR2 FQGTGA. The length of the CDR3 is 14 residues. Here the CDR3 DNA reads TGTGCCAGCAGCGCTAGCGGGGGCAGGGAGACCCAGTACTTC. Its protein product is CASSASGGRETQYF.

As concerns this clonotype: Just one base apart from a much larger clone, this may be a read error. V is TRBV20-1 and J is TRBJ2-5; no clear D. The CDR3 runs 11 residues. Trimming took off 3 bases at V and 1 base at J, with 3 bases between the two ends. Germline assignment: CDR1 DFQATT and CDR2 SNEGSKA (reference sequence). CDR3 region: CSARPQETQYF. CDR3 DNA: TGCAGTGCTAGGCCCCAAGAGACCCAGTACTTC.

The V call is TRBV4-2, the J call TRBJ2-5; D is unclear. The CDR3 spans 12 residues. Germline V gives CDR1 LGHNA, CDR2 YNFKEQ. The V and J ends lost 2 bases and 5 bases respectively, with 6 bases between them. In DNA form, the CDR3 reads TGTGCCAGCAGCCAAATTTTGGAGACCCAGTACTTC. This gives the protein CASSQILETQYF.

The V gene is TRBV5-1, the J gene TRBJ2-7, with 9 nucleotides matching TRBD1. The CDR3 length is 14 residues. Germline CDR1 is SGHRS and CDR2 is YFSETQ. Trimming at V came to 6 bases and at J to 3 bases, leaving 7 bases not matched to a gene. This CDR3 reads CASTTGGTGYEQYF. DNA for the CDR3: TGCGCCAGCACCACAGGGGGCACAGGCTACGAGCAGTACTTC.

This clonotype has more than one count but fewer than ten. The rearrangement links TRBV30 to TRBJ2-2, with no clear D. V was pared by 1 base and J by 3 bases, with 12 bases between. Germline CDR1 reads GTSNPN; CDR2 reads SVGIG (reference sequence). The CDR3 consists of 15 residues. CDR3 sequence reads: CAWSGSRLYTGELFF. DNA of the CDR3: TGTGCCTGGAGTGGCAGCCGACTTTACACCGGGGAGCTGTTTTTT.

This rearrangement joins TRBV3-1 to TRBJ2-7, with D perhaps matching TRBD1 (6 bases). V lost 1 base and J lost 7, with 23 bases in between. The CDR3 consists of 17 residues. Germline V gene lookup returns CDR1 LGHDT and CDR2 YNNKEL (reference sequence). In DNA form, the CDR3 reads TGTGCCAGCAGCCAAGTCACCCAGGGGATCTTACCAAATGAGCAGTACTTC. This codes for CASSQVTQGILPNEQYF.

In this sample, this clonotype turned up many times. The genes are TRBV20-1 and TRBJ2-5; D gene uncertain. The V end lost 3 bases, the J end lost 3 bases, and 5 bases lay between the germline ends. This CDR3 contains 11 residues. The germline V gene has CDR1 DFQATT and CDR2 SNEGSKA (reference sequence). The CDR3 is CSASMEETQYF. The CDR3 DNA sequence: TGCAGTGCTAGTATGGAAGAGACCCAGTACTTC.

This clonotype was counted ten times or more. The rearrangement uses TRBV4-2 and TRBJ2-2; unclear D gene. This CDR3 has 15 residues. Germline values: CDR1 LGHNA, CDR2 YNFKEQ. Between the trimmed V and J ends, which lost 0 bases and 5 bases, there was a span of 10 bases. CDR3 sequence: CASSQEAQVTGELFF. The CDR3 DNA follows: TGTGCCAGCAGCCAAGAGGCTCAAGTTACCGGGGAGCTGTTTTTT.

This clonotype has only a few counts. Written as DNA, the CDR3 is TGCAGCGTAGATCGACAGGGGATCGAAGCTTTCTTT. Protein: CSVDRQGIEAFF. The chain carries TRBV29-1 and TRBJ1-1; 8 bases are a match to TRBD1. CDR3 size: 12 residues. CDR1 SQVTM and CDR2 ANQGSEA come from the germline V gene. V was pared by 6 bases and J by 8 bases, with 8 bases of the junction left unmatched.

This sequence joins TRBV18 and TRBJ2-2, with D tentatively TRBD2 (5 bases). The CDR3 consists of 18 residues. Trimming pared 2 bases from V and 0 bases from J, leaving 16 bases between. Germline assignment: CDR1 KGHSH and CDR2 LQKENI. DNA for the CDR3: TGTGCCAGCTCACCAAGAGGGCCCGGCAGAACGAACACCGGGGAGCTGTTTTTT. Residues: CASSPRGPGRTNTGELFF.

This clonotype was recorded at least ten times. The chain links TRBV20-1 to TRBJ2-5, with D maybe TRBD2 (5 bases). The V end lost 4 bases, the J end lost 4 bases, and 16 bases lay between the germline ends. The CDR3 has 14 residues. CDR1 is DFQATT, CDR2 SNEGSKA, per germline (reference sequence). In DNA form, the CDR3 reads TGCAGTGCTACGCTAGCAACAGTCCTAGAGACCCAGTACTTC. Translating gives CSATLATVLETQYF.

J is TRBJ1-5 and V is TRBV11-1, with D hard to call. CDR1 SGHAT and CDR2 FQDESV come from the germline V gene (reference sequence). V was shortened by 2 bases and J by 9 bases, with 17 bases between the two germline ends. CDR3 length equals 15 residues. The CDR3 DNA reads TGTGCCAGCAGCTTATATCGGGAGGTAAAGATGCCCCAGCATTTT. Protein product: CASSLYREVKMPQHF.

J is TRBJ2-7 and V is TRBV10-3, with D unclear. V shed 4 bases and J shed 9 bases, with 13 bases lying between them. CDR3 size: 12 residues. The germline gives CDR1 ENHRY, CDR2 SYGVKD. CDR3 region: CAISVDLTVQYF. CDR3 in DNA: TGTGCCATCAGTGTCGATTTAACCGTGCAGTACTTC.

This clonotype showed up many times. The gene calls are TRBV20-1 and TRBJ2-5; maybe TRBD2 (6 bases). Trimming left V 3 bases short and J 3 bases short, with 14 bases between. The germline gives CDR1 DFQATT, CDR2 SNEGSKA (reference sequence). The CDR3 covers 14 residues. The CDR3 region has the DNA TGCAGTGCTAGGGGTGGGAGGTGGGAAGAGACCCAGTACTTC. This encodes CSARGGRWEETQYF.

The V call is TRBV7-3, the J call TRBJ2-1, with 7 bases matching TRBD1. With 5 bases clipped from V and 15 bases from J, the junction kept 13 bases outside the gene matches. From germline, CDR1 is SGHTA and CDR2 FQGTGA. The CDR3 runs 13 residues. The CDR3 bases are TGTGCCAGCAGCGAAGGGACAGCCGGACGGCTGTTCTTC. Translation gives CASSEGTAGRLFF.

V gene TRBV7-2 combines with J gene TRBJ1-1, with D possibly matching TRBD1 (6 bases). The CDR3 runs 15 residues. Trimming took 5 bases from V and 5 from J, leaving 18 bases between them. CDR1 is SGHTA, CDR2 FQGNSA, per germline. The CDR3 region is CASSHDWTVRTEAFF. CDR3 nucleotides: TGTGCCAGCAGCCACGATTGGACAGTCCGGACTGAAGCTTTCTTT.

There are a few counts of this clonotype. The CDR3 DNA reads as TGCGCCAGCAGCCAGGACATCGGGGGGAGCTATGGCTACACCTTC. As protein: CASSQDIGGSYGYTF. The chain carries TRBV4-3 and TRBJ1-2, with D possibly matching TRBD1 (5 bases). V lost 3 bases and J lost 4, with 15 bases in between. CDR3 length equals 15 residues. Germline assignment: CDR1 LGHNA and CDR2 YSLEER.

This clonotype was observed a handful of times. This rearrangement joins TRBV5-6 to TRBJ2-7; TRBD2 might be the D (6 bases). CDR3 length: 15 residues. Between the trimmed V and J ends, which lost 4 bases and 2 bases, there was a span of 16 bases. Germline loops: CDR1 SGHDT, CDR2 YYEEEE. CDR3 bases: TGTGCCAGCAGCCGGGCCCATTGGGAGGCCTACGAGCAGTACTTC. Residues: CASSRAHWEAYEQYF.

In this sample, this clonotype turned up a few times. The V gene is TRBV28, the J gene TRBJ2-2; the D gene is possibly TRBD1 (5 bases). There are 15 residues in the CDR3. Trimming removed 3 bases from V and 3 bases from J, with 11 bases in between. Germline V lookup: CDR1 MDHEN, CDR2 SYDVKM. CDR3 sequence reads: CASSLMGRDTGELFF. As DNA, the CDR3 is TGTGCCAGCAGTTTGATGGGCAGGGACACCGGGGAGCTGTTTTTT.

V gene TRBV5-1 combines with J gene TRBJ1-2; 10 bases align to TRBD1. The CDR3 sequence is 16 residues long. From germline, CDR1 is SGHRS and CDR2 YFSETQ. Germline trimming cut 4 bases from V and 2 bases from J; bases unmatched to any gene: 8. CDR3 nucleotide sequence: TGCGCCAGCAGCCTGACAGGGGGCGCGAAAAACTATGGCTACACCTTC. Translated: CASSLTGGAKNYGYTF.

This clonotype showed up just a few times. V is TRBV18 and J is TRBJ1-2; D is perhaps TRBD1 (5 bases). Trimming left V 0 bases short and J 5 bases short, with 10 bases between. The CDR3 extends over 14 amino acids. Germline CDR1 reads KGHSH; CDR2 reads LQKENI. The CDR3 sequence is CASSPPTQGYGYTF. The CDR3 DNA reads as TGTGCCAGCTCACCACCGACGCAGGGTTATGGCTACACCTTC.

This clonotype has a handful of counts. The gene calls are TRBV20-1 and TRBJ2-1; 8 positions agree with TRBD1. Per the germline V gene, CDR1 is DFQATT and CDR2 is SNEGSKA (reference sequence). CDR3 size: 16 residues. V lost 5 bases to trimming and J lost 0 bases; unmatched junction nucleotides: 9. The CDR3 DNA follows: TGCAGTGCTCTGGCTCGACAGGGGAGCTCCTACAATGAGCAGTTCTTC. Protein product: CSALARQGSSYNEQFF.